This T cell receptor (beta chain) was captured by sequencing in a study of CXCR3-negative and CXCR3-positive naive CD8 T cells. The wider study: Close to 135 million TRB reads were obtained in total, which works out to about 1.5 +/- 0.3 million per library.

Notes on this clonotype: Antigen specificity is unknown.

CDR3 length equals 15 residues. Cells classed as naive CD8+ T cells were CD45RO-CCR7+CD27+CD95-. Libraries of TRB cDNA were made by 5' RACE and carried UMIs. For each CDR3 protein, TCRdb gives one entry from its re-call of the 5' RACE reads, without DNA. Its table lists around 140,000 distinct CDR3 sequences. Study-level points and caveats: Higher TRB CDR3 hydrophobicity marked CXCR3-positive naive cells relative to CXCR3-negative naive cells.

The material sequenced was naive CXCR3+ CD8+ T cells from blood. The subset is: CD45RO-CCR7+CD27+CD95- naive CD8+ T cells expressing CXCR3 (TNR3+). The TCR was taken from a human donor in good health. Some clones in this sample may be carry-over from other donors' samples. The chain is built from TRBV23-1 and TRBJ2-7; the TCRdb D gene call, TRBD1, has no DNA to confirm it. TRBV23-1 is flagged as an ORF with uncertain function. The CDR3 here is CASSQSGGQTYEQYF.